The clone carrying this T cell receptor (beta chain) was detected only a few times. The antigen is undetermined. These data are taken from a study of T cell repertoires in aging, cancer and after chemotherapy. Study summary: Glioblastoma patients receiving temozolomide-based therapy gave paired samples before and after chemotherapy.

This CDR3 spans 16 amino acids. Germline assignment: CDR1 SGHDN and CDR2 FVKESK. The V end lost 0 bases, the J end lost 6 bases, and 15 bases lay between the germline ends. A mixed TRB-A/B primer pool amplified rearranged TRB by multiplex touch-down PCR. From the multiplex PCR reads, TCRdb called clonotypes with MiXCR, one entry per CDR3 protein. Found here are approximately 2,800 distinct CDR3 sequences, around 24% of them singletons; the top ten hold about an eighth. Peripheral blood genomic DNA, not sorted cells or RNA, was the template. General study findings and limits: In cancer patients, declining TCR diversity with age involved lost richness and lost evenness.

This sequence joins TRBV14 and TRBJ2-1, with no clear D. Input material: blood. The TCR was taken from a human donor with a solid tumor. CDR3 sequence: CASSQDVGFSGNEQFF. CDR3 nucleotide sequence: TGTGCCAGCAGCCAAGATGTCGGATTCTCGGGCAATGAGCAGTTCTTC.